This TCR beta chain was identified in a study of immune evolution from preneoplasia to lung adenocarcinoma. Overall study results and limits: Clonality was highest in normal lung, lower in later-stage lesions apparently.

The table came from immunoSEQ multiplex PCR; TCRdb's copy has only in-frame clones and leaves some out. The sample consists of over 30,000 clones, roughly 74% of them appearing once. The CDR3 sequence is 17 residues long. H&E slides confirmed each diagnosis, reviewed by two pathologists independently. Premalignant or tumor cells were enriched by macro-dissection after pathologic assessment. In regard to this clone: The antigen is not known.

The clonotype originates from a person between 60 and 70 years old with lung adenocarcinoma. The chain uses TRBV21-1 and TRBJ2-7; the table's D gene call, TRBD2, was not cross checked with the DNA. TRBV21-1 is labeled a pseudogene. The sequencing input was FFPE invasive lung adenocarcinoma tissue. The CDR3 bases are TGTGCCAGCAGCCCCCGACCAAGCCGGCCTAGCTCCTACGAGCAGTACTTC. Its translation: CASSPRPSRPSSYEQYF.